The clone carrying this T cell receptor beta chain was picked up a small number of times. This sample was included in a study of regulatory T cells in long-lasting Graves disease. For the study at large: Freshly diagnosed Graves' patients had used antithyroid drugs for under 3 months.

Researchers made TCR beta libraries by using iRepertoire HTBI primers and running Arm-PCR on CDR3 regions. Authors' data handling: Sequenced samples collectively carried roughly 63 TRBV and about 15 TRBJ segments. TCRdb called the multiplex PCR reads again in MiXCR, with one record for every CDR3 protein. For this entry, the V and J calls and clone size follow TCRdb and not the study's own pipeline. The table has around 450,000 distinct CDR3 sequences, 15% seen once. V dropped 5 bases and J dropped 4 bases, with 14 bases sitting between them. CDR1 is SEHNR and CDR2 is FQNEAQ in the germline V gene (reference sequence). The CDR3 is made up of 15 amino acids. The time point was: newly diagnosed GD, antithyroid drugs for less than 3 months. Researchers made the TCR library from RNA that was extracted from PBMCs. This sample was shared with a second study, whose subject was T cells in Graves' hyperthyroidism and ophthalmopathy. From that report: The HTBI primer set was used in a first-round RT-PCR of the TCR CDR3.

The rearrangement joins TRBV7-9 to TRBJ2-2; D is unresolved. The sample here was peripheral blood mononuclear cells (PBMCs), taken at new diagnosis, from a patient treated with antithyroid drugs. The receptor's source is a woman under 40 with Graves disease. CDR3: CASSPLGLGTGELFF. The CDR3 DNA follows: TGTGCCAGCAGCCCCTTAGGTCTGGGCACCGGGGAGCTGTTTTTT. The full variable domain, its missing parts supplied by reference TRBV7-9 and TRBJ2-2, is DTGVSQNPRHKITKRGQNVTFRCDPISEHNRLYWYRQTLGQGPEFLTYFQNEAQLEKSRLLSDRFSAERPKGSFSTLEIQRTEQGDSAMYLCASSPLGLGTGELFFGEGSRLTVL.